This TCR beta chain was captured in a study of T cell responses to AZD1222 COVID-19 vaccine. Overall study context: It was second doses at about 4 or about 12 weeks that were pooled.

TCRdb's table, derived via immunoSEQ multiplex PCR, lists solely in-frame clones and lacks some. The repertoire holds 90,000 to 150,000 clones, 70% to 90% seen once, with around 6.2% in the top ten. Per the germline V gene, CDR1 is ENHRY and CDR2 is SYGVKD. The CDR3 loop spans 14 amino acids. Trimming stripped 2 bases from V and 4 bases from J, with 11 bases between. This receptor was identified in an adult in good health. The V call is TRBV10-3, the J call TRBJ2-5, with a tentative D call TRBD1 (6 bases). This specimen was peripheral blood, taken on day 0 of AZD1222 vaccination. CDR3 in DNA: TGTGCCATCAGTGAGGGCCAGGGGTTAGAGACCCAGTACTTC. Amino acids: CAISEGQGLETQYF.